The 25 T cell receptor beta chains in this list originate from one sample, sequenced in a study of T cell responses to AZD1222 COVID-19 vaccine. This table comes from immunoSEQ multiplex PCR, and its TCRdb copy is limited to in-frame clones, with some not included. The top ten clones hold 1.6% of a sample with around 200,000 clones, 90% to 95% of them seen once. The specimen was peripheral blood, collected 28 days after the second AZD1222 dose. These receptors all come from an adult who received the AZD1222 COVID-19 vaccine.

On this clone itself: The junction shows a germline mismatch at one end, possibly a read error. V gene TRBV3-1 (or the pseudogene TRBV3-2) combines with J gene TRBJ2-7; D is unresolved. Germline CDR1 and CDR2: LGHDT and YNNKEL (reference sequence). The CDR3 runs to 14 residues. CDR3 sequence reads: CASSQTTAGPALHF. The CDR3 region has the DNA TGTGCCAGCAGCCAAACAACCGCAGGACCGGCTTTGCACTTC.

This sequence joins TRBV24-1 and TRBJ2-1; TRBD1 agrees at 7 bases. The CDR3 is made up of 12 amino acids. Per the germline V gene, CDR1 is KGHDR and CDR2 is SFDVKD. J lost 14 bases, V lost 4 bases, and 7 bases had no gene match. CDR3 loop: CATSDRQGIKFF. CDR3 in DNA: TGTGCCACCAGTGACCGACAGGGTATCAAGTTCTTC.

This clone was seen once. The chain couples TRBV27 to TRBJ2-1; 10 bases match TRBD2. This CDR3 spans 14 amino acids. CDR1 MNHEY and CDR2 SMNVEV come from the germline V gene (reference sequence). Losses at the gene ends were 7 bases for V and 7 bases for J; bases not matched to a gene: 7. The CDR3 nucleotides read TGTGCCAGCATACGTGCTAGCGGGAGTAATGAGCAGTTCTTC. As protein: CASIRASGSNEQFF.

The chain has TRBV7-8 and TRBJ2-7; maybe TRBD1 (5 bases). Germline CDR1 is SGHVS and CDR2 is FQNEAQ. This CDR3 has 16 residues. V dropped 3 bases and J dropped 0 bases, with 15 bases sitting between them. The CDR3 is CASSFGQPRSSYEQYF. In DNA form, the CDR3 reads TGTGCCAGCAGCTTCGGACAACCCAGGAGCTCCTACGAGCAGTACTTC.

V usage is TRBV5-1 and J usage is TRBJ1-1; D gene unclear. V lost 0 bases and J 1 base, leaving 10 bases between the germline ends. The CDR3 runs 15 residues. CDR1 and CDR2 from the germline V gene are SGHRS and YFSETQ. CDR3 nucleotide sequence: TGCGCCAGCAGCTTGGATGGGGTCCCGAACACTGAAGCTTTCTTT. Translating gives CASSLDGVPNTEAFF.

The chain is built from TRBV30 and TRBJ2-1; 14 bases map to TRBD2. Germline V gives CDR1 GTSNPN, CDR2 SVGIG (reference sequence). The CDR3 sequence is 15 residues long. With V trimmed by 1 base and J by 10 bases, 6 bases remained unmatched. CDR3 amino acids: CAWSGGLAGVREQFF. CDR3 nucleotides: TGTGCCTGGAGTGGGGGACTAGCGGGAGTTAGGGAGCAGTTCTTC.

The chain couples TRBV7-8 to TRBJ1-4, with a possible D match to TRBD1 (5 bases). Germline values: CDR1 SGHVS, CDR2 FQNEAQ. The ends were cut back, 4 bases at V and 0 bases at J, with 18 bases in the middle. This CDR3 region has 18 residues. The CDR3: CASSSEVATGATNEKLFF. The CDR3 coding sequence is TGTGCCAGCAGCTCCGAGGTGGCTACAGGAGCAACTAATGAAAAACTGTTTTTT.

Here the CDR3 reads CASSREGADTGELFF. For the CDR3, the DNA is TGTGCCAGCAGCCGTGAGGGGGCTGACACCGGGGAGCTGTTTTTT. The chain carries TRBV7-9 and TRBJ2-2; the match to TRBD1 covers 7 bases. This CDR3 comprises 15 residues. In germline, CDR1 is SEHNR, CDR2 FQNEAQ (reference sequence). V was clipped by 5 bases and J by 3 bases; unmatched bases: 6. The entire variable domain, with the rest obtained from reference TRBV7-9 and TRBJ2-2, is as follows: DTGVSQNPRHKITKRGQNVTFRCDPISEHNRLYWYRQTLGQGPEFLTYFQNEAQLEKSRLLSDRFSAERPKGSFSTLEIQRTEQGDSAMYLCASSREGADTGELFFGEGSRLTVL.

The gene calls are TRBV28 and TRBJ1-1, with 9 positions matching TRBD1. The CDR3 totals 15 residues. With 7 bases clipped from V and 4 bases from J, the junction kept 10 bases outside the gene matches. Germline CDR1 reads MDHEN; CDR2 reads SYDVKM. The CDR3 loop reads CASKDWDRASTEAFF. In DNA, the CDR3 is TGTGCCAGCAAAGACTGGGACAGGGCAAGCACTGAAGCTTTCTTT.

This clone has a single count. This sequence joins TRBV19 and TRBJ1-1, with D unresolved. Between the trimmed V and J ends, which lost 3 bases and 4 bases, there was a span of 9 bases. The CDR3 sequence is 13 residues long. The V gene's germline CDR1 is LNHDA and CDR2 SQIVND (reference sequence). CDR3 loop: CASSIYGTTEAFF. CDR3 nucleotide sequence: TGTGCCAGTAGTATCTACGGAACCACTGAAGCTTTCTTT.

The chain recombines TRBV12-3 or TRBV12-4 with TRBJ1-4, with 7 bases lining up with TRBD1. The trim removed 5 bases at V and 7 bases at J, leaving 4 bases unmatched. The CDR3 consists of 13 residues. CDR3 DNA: TGTGCCAGCAGTGGACAGGAGGGTGAAAAACTGTTTTTT. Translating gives CASSGQEGEKLFF.

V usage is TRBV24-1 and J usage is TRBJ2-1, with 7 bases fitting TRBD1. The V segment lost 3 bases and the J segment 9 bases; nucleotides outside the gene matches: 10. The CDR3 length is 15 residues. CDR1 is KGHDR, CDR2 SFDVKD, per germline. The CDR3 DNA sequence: TGTGCCACCAGTGATGCCGACAGGGCAATAAGTGAGCAGTTCTTC. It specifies CATSDADRAISEQFF.

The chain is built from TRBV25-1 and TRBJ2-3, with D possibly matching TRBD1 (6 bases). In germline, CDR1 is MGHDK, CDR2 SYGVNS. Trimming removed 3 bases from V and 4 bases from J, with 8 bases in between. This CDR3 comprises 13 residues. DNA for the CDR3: TGTGCCAGCAGTGATGAGGGGGCAGATACGCAGTATTTT. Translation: CASSDEGADTQYF.

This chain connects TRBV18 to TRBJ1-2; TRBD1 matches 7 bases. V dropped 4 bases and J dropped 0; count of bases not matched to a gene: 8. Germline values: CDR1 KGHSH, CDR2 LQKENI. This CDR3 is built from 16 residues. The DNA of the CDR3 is TGTGCCAGCTCACAAGGGGGCGGTCGAGCTAACTATGGCTACACCTTC. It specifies CASSQGGGRANYGYTF. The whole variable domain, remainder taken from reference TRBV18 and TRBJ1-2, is NAGVMQNPRHLVRRRGQEARLRCSPMKGHSHVYWYRQLPEEGLKFMVYLQKENIIDESGMPKERFSAEFPKEGPSILRIQQVVRGDSAAYFCASSQGGGRANYGYTFGSGTRLTVV.

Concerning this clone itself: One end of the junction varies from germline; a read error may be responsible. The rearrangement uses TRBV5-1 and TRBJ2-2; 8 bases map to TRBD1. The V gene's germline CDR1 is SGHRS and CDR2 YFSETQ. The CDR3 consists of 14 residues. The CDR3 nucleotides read TGCGCCAGCAGCTGGACAGGGAACAGCGGGGAGCTGTTTTTT. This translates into CASSWTGNSGELFF.

CDR3 protein: CASSFSIYRGYSPLHF. CDR3 nucleotide sequence: TGTGCCAGCAGCTTTTCTATCTACAGGGGATATTCACCCCTCCACTTT. V usage is TRBV11-3 and J usage is TRBJ1-6, with 7 bases lining up with TRBD1. The CDR3 length is 16 residues. Per the germline V gene, CDR1 is SGHNT and CDR2 is YENEEA. V lost 3 bases to trimming and J lost 8 bases; unmatched junction nucleotides: 10.

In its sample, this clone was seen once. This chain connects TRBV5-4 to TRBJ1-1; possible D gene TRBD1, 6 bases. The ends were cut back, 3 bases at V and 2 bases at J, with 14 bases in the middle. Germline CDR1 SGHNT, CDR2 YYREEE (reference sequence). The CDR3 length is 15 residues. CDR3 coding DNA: TGTGCCAGCAGCTCTCCAAACAGGGTTAACACTGAAGCTTTCTTT. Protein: CASSSPNRVNTEAFF.

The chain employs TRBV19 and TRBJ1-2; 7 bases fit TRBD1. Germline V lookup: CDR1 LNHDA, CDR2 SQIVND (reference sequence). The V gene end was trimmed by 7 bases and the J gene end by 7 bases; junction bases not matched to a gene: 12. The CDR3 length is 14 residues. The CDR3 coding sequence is TGTGCCAGTATGAAAGACAGGGTAACTCGTGGCTACACCTTC. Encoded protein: CASMKDRVTRGYTF.

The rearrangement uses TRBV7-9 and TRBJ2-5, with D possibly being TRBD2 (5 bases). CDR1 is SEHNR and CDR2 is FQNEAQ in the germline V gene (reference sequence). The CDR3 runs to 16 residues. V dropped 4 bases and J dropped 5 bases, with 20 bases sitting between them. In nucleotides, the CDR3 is TGTGCCAGCAGCTCATCTAGCAGCCGTAGCCGGGAGACCCAGTACTTC. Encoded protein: CASSSSSSRSRETQYF.

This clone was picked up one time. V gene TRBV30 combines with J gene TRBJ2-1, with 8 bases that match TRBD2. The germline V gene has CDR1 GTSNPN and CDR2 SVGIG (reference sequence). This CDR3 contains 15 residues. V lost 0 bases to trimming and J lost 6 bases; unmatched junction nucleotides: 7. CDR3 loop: CAWSVWGTSTNEQFF. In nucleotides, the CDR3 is TGTGCCTGGAGTGTATGGGGGACTAGTACCAATGAGCAGTTCTTC.

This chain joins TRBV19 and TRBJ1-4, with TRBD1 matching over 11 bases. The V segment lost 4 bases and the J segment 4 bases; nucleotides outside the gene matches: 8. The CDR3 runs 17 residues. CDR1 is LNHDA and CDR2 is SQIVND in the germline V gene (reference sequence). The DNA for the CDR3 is TGTGCCAGTAGTACCCCGGACAGGGGGCAAAGTAATGAAAAACTGTTTTTT. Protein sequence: CASSTPDRGQSNEKLFF.

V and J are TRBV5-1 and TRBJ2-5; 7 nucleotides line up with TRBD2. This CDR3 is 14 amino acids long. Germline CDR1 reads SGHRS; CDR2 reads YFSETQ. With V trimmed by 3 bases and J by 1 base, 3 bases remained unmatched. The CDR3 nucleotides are TGCGCCAGCAGCTATTCTAGCGGCCAAGAGACCCAGTACTTC. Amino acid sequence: CASSYSSGQETQYF.

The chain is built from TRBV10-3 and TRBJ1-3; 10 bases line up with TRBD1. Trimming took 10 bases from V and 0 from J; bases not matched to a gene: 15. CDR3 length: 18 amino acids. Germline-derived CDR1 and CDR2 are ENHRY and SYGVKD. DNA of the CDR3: TGTGCCAGCAAGCCTTCCGGGACAGGGGCGTCCTCTGGAAACACCATATATTTT. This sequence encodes CASKPSGTGASSGNTIYF.

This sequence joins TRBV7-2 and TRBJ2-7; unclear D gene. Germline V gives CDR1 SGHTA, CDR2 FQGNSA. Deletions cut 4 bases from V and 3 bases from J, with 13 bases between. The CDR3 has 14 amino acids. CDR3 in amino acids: CASSSNRRSYEQYF. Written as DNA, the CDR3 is TGTGCCAGCAGCTCCAACCGACGGAGCTACGAGCAGTACTTC.

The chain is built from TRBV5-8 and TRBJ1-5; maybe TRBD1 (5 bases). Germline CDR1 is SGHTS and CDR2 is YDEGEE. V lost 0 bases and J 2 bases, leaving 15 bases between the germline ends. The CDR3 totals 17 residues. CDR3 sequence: CASSLERGPTGNQPQHF. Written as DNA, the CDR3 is TGTGCCAGCAGCTTGGAACGGGGCCCAACGGGCAATCAGCCCCAGCATTTT.